A single sample is the source of the 26 T cell receptor beta chains below, sequenced in a study. The sorted Tregs were CD4+CD25+CD127-/low cells. A single record per CDR3 protein comes from TCRdb applying MiXCR to the 5' RACE reads. The data hold approximately 50,000 distinct CDR3 sequences, with less than 30% observed a single time. Input material: tumor-infiltrating Tregs sorted from the breast tumor. These receptors were obtained from a female donor with breast cancer.

This clonotype has more than one count but fewer than ten. The chain combines TRBV6-1 with TRBJ1-1; tentatively, D is TRBD1 (5 bases). The CDR3 has 15 amino acids. V was trimmed by 1 base and J by 7 bases, leaving 16 bases between them. Germline V gene sequence: CDR1 MNHNS, CDR2 SASEGT. The CDR3 DNA is TGTGCCAGCAGTGAAGGAGGTGGGGGGACCAATGAAGCTTTCTTT. It codes for CASSEGGGGTNEAFF.

This clonotype was counted between two and nine times. This chain connects TRBV6-1 to TRBJ1-5; 8 positions match TRBD1. Germline V gene lookup returns CDR1 MNHNS and CDR2 SASEGT. V dropped 2 bases and J dropped 0; count of bases not matched to a gene: 3. The CDR3 totals 16 residues. Here the CDR3 reads CASSEQGAHSNQPQHF. CDR3 coding DNA: TGTGCCAGCAGTGAACAGGGGGCCCATAGCAATCAGCCCCAGCATTTT.

The J gene is TRBJ1-1, the V gene TRBV12-3 or TRBV12-4; D unresolved. There are 13 residues in the CDR3. The V end was cut by 7 bases, the J end by 1 base, with 10 bases between. The CDR3 loop is CASKGRPNTEAFF. The CDR3 nucleotides read TGTGCCAGCAAGGGCAGACCGAACACTGAAGCTTTCTTT.

This clonotype appeared many times. V and J are TRBV12-3 or TRBV12-4 and TRBJ2-7, with 9 bases identical to TRBD2. CDR3 length equals 15 residues. The trim removed 3 bases at V and 7 bases at J, leaving 10 bases unmatched. DNA of the CDR3: TGTGCCAGCAGTTTGGCTAGCGGGATTGAGGGTGAGCAGTACTTC. Translation: CASSLASGIEGEQYF.

This clonotype was seen a handful of times. The chain joins TRBV9 to TRBJ2-4; maybe TRBD2 (5 bases). Germline V gene sequence: CDR1 SGDLS, CDR2 YYNGEE. Trimming shortened V by 3 bases and J by 0 bases, and 7 bases separated the two germline ends. CDR3 length: 14 amino acids. Here the CDR3 reads CASSEGLAKNIQYF. CDR3 nucleotide sequence: TGTGCCAGCAGCGAAGGACTAGCCAAAAACATTCAGTACTTC.

This clonotype was seen at least ten times. The V call is TRBV6-2 or TRBV6-3, the J call TRBJ2-1; the D is unclear. CDR3 length: 14 residues. The V end was cut by 6 bases, the J end by 8 bases, with 17 bases between. Looked up from germline, CDR1 is MNHEY and CDR2 is SVGEGT. The CDR3 DNA sequence: TGTGCCAGCAGCTCCATACATAGTCGCTATGAGCAGTTCTTC. It translates to CASSSIHSRYEQFF.

V usage is TRBV20-1 and J usage is TRBJ2-5; D ambiguous. Trimming took off 2 bases at V and 5 bases at J, with 12 bases between the two ends. In germline, CDR1 is DFQATT, CDR2 SNEGSKA (reference sequence). This CDR3 has 13 residues. The CDR3: CSARYGVKETQYF. The DNA of the CDR3 is TGCAGTGCTAGATACGGTGTGAAGGAGACCCAGTACTTC.

A few counts support this clonotype. The CDR3 loop is CSARLAGRQAGELFF. The CDR3 nucleotides are TGCAGTGCTAGACTAGCGGGCCGTCAGGCCGGGGAGCTGTTTTTT. The gene calls are TRBV20-1 and TRBJ2-2; TRBD2 agrees at 8 bases. J was trimmed by 6 bases and V by 2 bases; bases with no gene match: 8. The V gene's germline CDR1 is DFQATT and CDR2 SNEGSKA (reference sequence). The CDR3 has 15 amino acids.

V is TRBV6-6 and J is TRBJ2-7, with TRBD1 matching over 9 bases. CDR1 and CDR2 (germline): MNHNY, SVGAGI (reference sequence). Trimming cost V 7 bases and J 5 bases; bases outside gene matches: 12. The CDR3 runs to 15 residues. Written as DNA, the CDR3 is TGTGCCAGCAAGGTACAGGGGGCTACCTTTGACGAGCAGTACTTC. Encoded protein: CASKVQGATFDEQYF.

V and J are TRBV7-6 and TRBJ2-1; D perhaps matches TRBD2 (6 bases). The CDR3 has 13 residues. Per the germline V gene, CDR1 is SGHVS and CDR2 is FNYEAQ. V lost 3 bases, J lost 9 bases, and 12 bases lay in between. The CDR3 nucleotides are TGTGCCAGCAGCTTGACTAGTAACCGTGAGCAGTTCTTC. This translates into CASSLTSNREQFF.

This chain joins TRBV7-2 and TRBJ1-4, with a possible D match to TRBD1 (6 bases). In germline, CDR1 is SGHTA, CDR2 FQGNSA. V was trimmed by 4 bases and J by 6 bases, leaving 12 bases between them. This CDR3 spans 14 amino acids. The DNA for the CDR3 is TGTGCCAGCAGCTCAAGACAGGTCTATGAAAAACTGTTTTTT. As protein: CASSSRQVYEKLFF.

The V gene is TRBV6-2 or TRBV6-3, the J gene TRBJ2-5; no clear D. The germline V gene encodes CDR1 MNHEY and CDR2 SVGEGT. CDR3 length equals 12 residues. V lost 4 bases and J lost 3, with 6 bases in between. The DNA of the CDR3 is TGTGCCAGCAGTTGGGTCGAAGAGACCCAGTACTTC. Its protein product is CASSWVEETQYF.

The chain recombines TRBV11-2 with TRBJ2-1; 7 bases are shared with TRBD2. Germline V gives CDR1 SGHAT, CDR2 FQNNGV. The CDR3 sequence is 15 residues long. V gave up 1 base and J gave up 4 bases; unmatched junction bases: 4. CDR3 region: CASSLVSSGYNEQFF. The CDR3 nucleotides are TGTGCCAGCAGCTTAGTGTCTAGCGGATACAATGAGCAGTTCTTC.

The chain carries TRBV4-1 and TRBJ1-2, with D tentatively TRBD1 (5 bases). This CDR3 spans 13 amino acids. From germline, CDR1 is MGHRA and CDR2 YSYEKL. V gave up 0 bases and J gave up 14 bases, with 16 bases separating them. DNA of the CDR3: TGCGCCAGCAGCCAAGACCCAAGCCAGGGTCTAACCTTC. Its translation: CASSQDPSQGLTF.

The CDR3 loop is CASSPQGKHTQYF. The CDR3, as DNA: TGTGCCAGCAGTCCACAGGGGAAGCACACGCAGTATTTT. The chain employs TRBV6-5 and TRBJ2-3; 7 bases map to TRBD1. The CDR3 loop spans 13 amino acids. The ends lost 5 bases at V and 9 bases at J; junction bases unmatched: 8. Germline V gene sequence: CDR1 MNHEY, CDR2 SVGAGI.

The V call is TRBV20-1, the J call TRBJ2-7, with D possibly being TRBD1 or TRBD2 (5 bases each). Germline V lookup: CDR1 DFQATT, CDR2 SNEGSKA (reference sequence). Trimming took off 3 bases at V and 0 bases at J, with 18 bases between the two ends. The CDR3 has 16 residues. The CDR3 nucleotides are TGCAGTGCTAGGGTTGAGTTCGGGGCCCTCTCCTACGAGCAGTACTTC. It yields the protein CSARVEFGALSYEQYF.

This clonotype was found a few times. This sequence joins TRBV3-1 and TRBJ2-7; 12 bases match TRBD2. The germline CDR1 and CDR2 sequences are LGHDT and YNNKEL (reference sequence). Trimming removed 4 bases from V and 12 bases from J; junction bases left unmatched: 13. There are 15 residues in the CDR3. The CDR3 DNA follows: TGTGCCAGCAGCCGATCGGCTAGCGGGGGGGCTAGTGTGTACTTC. It yields the protein CASSRSASGGASVYF.

In its sample, this clonotype was seen a few times. This chain connects TRBV6-2 or TRBV6-3 to TRBJ1-2; D uncertain. The germline V gene encodes CDR1 MNHEY and CDR2 SVGEGT. Trimming removed 0 bases at V and 4 bases at J, with 9 bases between. The CDR3 loop spans 14 amino acids. DNA for the CDR3: TGTGCCAGCAGTTACTCGCCGCGGAGCTATGGCTACACCTTC. Translating gives CASSYSPRSYGYTF.

This clonotype was recorded many times. V gene TRBV6-1 combines with J gene TRBJ2-7; D gene uncertain. Germline CDR1 is MNHNS and CDR2 is SASEGT. The CDR3 contains 12 residues. V was shortened by 10 bases and J by 6 bases, with 16 bases between the two germline ends. The CDR3 spells CATNVPFLEQYF. The CDR3 DNA reads as TGTGCCACCAACGTCCCCTTTCTCGAGCAGTACTTC.

This chain uses TRBV6-1 with TRBJ2-6; D uncertain. The germline CDR1 and CDR2 sequences are MNHNS and SASEGT. This CDR3 is built from 14 residues. V shed 2 bases and J shed 2 bases, with 4 bases lying between them. CDR3 DNA sequence: TGTGCCAGCAGTGAACTAGCTGGGGCCAACGTCCTGACTTTC. As protein: CASSELAGANVLTF.

This clonotype was seen only a few times. The rearrangement uses TRBV5-4 and TRBJ2-3; perhaps TRBD2 as D (6 bases). V shed 0 bases and J shed 3 bases, with 8 bases lying between them. Looked up from germline, CDR1 is SGHNT and CDR2 is YYREEE (reference sequence). The CDR3 is 14 residues long. CDR3 region: CASSLGGGTDTQYF. The CDR3 region has the DNA TGTGCCAGCAGCTTGGGAGGAGGGACAGATACGCAGTATTTT. The variable domain in full, completed from reference TRBV5-4 and TRBJ2-3, reads ETGVTQSPTHLIKTRGQQVTLRCSSQSGHNTVSWYQQALGQGPQFIFQYYREEENGRGNFPPRFSGLQFPNYSSELNVNALELDDSALYLCASSLGGGTDTQYFGPGTRLTVL.

This clonotype was recorded a few times. V gene TRBV12-3 or TRBV12-4 combines with J gene TRBJ1-1; TRBD1 agrees at 10 bases. V lost 6 bases and J lost 7; bases outside the gene matches: 8. The CDR3 spans 14 residues. The CDR3 DNA is TGTGCCAGCAGCTACGGAGGACAGGGGGGTGAAGCTTTCTTT. Translation gives CASSYGGQGGEAFF.

Remarks on this clonotype: In this CDR3 the conserved last residue, phenylalanine or tryptophan, is missing, so a read error is likely. The rearrangement uses TRBV27 and TRBJ2-3, with D unclear. This CDR3 is 13 amino acids long. Germline V gives CDR1 MNHEY, CDR2 SMNVEV (reference sequence). Trimming removed 11 bases at V and 4 bases at J, with 16 bases between. CDR3 region: CARPARLADTQYS. The CDR3 nucleotides read TGTGCCCGCCCGGCCCGGCTGGCAGATACGCAGTATTCT.

The table lists this clonotype with many counts. V is TRBV7-2 and J is TRBJ1-5; D may be TRBD1 (5 bases). With 1 base removed from V and 5 bases from J, the gap between germline ends came to 12 bases. The germline CDR1 and CDR2 sequences are SGHTA and FQGNSA. This CDR3 has 15 amino acids. Here the CDR3 DNA reads TGTGCCAGCAGCTTAGATGGGGGGAAAGATCAGCCCCAGCATTTT. This codes for CASSLDGGKDQPQHF.

The gene calls are TRBV6-9 and TRBJ1-1; 8 nucleotides match TRBD1. The CDR3 totals 14 residues. Germline lookup yields CDR1 MNHGY and CDR2 SVAAGI. V was pared by 4 bases and J by 4 bases, with 5 bases of the junction left unmatched. Here the CDR3 DNA reads TGTGCCAGCAGTTCAGGGGGCCAGGGCACTGAAGCTTTCTTT. Its translation is CASSSGGQGTEAFF.

This clonotype was counted many times. The chain has TRBV6-2 or TRBV6-3 and TRBJ1-5; possibly TRBD1 for D (6 bases). Germline V gene sequence: CDR1 MNHEY, CDR2 SVGEGT. This CDR3 has 13 residues. Trimming shortened V by 8 bases and J by 2 bases, and 10 bases separated the two germline ends. The CDR3 region has the DNA TGTGCCAGCGTCGACAGGCGCAATCAGCCCCAGCATTTT. Translating it yields CASVDRRNQPQHF.